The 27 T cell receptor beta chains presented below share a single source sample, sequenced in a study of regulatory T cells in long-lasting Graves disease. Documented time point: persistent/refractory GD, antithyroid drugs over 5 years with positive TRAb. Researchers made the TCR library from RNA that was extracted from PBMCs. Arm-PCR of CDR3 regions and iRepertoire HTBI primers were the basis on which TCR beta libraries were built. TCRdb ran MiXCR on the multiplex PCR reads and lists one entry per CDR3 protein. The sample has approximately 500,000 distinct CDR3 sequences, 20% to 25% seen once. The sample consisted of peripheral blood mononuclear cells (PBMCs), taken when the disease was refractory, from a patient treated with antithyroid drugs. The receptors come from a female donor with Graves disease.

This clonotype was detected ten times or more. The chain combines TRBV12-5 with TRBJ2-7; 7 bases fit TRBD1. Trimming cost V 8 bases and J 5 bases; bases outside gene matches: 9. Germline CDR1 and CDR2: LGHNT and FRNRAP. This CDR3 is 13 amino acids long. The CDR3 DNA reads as TGTGCTAGTACGTCAGGGGGACGCAACGAGCAGTACTTC. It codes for CASTSGGRNEQYF.

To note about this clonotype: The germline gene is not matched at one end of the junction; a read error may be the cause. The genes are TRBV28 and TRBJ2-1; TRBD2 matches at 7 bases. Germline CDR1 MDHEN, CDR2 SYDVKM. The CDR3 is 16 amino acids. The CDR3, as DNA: TGTACCAGCTCATCACCCAAAGCGGGGTCCTACAATGAGCAGTTCTTC. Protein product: CTSSSPKAGSYNEQFF.

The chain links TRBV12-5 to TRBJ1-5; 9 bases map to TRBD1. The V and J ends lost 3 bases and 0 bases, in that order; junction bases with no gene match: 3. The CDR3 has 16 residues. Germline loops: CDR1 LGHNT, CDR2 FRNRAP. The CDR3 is CASGFGQGISNQPQHF. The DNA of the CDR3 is TGTGCTAGTGGTTTCGGACAGGGGATTAGCAATCAGCCCCAGCATTTT.

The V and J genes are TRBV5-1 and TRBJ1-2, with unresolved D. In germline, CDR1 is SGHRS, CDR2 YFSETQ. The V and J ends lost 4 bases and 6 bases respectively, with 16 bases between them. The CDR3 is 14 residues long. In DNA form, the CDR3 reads TGCGCCAGCAGCACTGGTCACGGGTCGGATGGCTACACCTTC. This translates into CASSTGHGSDGYTF.

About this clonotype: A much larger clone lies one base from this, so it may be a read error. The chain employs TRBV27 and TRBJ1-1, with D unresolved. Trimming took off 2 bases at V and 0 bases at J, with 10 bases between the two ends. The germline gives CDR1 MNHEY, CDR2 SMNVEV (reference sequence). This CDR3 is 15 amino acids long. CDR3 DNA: TGTGCCAGCAGTTTACCGGCGGGCATGAACACTGAAGCTTTCTTT. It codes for CASSLPAGMNTEAFF.

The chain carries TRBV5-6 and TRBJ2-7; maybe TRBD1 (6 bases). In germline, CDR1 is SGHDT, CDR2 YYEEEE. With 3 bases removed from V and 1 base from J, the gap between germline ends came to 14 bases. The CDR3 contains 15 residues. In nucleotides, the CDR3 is TGTGCCAGCAGCTATAGGGGGACAAATTCCTACGAGCAGTACTTC. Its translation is CASSYRGTNSYEQYF.

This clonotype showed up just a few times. The CDR3 bases are TGCAGCGTTGGGGCGGGCGTCGGGGAGCTGTTTTTT. Protein: CSVGAGVGELFF. The V call is TRBV29-1, the J call TRBJ2-2; weak D call: TRBD2 (5 bases). The CDR3 is 12 residues long. Germline V gene data show CDR1 as SQVTM and CDR2 as ANQGSEA. The V and J ends lost 4 bases and 7 bases respectively, with 10 bases between them.

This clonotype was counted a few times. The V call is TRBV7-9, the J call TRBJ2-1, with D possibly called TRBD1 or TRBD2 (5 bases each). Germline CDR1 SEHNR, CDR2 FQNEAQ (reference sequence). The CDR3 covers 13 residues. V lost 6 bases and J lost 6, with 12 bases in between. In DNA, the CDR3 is TGTGCCAGCAGTTCGGGGACCAGCAATGAGCAGTTCTTC. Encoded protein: CASSSGTSNEQFF.

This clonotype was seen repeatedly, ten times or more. CDR3 loop: CASSIMPRDNLNTEAFF. DNA of the CDR3: TGTGCCAGTAGTATCATGCCCCGGGACAACCTGAACACTGAAGCTTTCTTT. The chain combines TRBV19 with TRBJ1-1, with D possibly matching TRBD1 (6 bases). CDR3 length equals 17 residues. V lost 3 bases and J 0 bases, leaving 17 bases between the germline ends. CDR1 is LNHDA and CDR2 is SQIVND in the germline V gene (reference sequence). The full variable domain, with the rest looked up from reference TRBV19 and TRBJ1-1, is DGGITQSPKYLFRKEGQNVTLSCEQNLNHDAMYWYRQDPGQGLRLIYYSQIVNDFQKGDIAEGYSVSREKKESFPLTVTSAQKNPTAFYLCASSIMPRDNLNTEAFFGQGTRLTVV.

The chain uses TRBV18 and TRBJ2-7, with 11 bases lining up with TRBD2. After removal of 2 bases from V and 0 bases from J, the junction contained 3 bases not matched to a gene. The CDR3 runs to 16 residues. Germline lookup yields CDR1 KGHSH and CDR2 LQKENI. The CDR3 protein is CASSPRGLAVSYEQYF. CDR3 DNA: TGTGCCAGCTCACCAAGGGGACTAGCGGTCTCCTACGAGCAGTACTTC.

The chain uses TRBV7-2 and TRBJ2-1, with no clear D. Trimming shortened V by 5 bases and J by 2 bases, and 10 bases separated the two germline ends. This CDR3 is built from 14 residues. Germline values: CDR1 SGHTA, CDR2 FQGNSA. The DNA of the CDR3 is TGTGCCAGCAGCCCCCGGACGGCCTACAATGAGCAGTTCTTC. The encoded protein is CASSPRTAYNEQFF.

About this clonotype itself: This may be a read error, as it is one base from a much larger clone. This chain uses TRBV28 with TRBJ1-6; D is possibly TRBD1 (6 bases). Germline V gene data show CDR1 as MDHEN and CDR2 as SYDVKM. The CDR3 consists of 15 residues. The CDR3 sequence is CASTTTGMGNSPLRF. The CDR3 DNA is TGTGCCAGCACAACAACAGGGATGGGCAATTCACCCCTCCGCTTT.

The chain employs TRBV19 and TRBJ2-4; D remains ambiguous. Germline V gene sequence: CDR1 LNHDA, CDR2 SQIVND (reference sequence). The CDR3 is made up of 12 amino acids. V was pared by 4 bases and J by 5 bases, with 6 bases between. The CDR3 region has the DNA TGTGCCAGTAGTACACACGAAAACATTCAGTACTTC. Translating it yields CASSTHENIQYF.

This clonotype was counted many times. CDR3 DNA sequence: TGTGCCAGCAGCTTGGACAGCTACGAGCAGTACTTC. Translation: CASSLDSYEQYF. The chain recombines TRBV28 with TRBJ2-7; tentatively, D is TRBD1 (6 bases). CDR1 is MDHEN, CDR2 SYDVKM, per germline. The V end lost 6 bases, the J end lost 3 bases, and 9 bases lay between the germline ends. The CDR3 has 12 amino acids.

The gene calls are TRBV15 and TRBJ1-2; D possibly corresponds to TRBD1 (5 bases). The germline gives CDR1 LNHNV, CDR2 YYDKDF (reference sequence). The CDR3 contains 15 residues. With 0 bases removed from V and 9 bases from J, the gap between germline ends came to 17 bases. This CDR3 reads CATSRDRVEGVSYTF. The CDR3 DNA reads TGTGCCACCAGCAGAGACAGGGTGGAAGGGGTCAGCTACACCTTC.

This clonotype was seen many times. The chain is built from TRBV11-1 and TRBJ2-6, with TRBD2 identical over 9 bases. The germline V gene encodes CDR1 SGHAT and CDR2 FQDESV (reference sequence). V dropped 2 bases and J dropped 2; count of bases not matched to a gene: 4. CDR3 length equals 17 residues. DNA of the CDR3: TGTGCCAGCAGCTTACGGTTAGCGGGGGCTGGGGCCAACGTCCTGACTTTC. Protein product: CASSLRLAGAGANVLTF.

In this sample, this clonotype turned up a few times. The CDR3 DNA reads TGTGCCAGCAGCCCCAAGACCTCGGACTACGAGCAGTACTTC. Its protein product is CASSPKTSDYEQYF. The chain employs TRBV7-9 and TRBJ2-7; D remains unclear. Per the germline V gene, CDR1 is SEHNR and CDR2 is FQNEAQ (reference sequence). The CDR3 covers 14 residues. Trimming stripped 5 bases from V and 3 bases from J, with 14 bases between.

CDR3 sequence reads: CASSSGGESGYTF. CDR3 bases: TGTGCCAGCAGCTCCGGGGGGGAAAGTGGCTACACCTTC. V usage is TRBV7-6 and J usage is TRBJ1-2, with a weak D call TRBD1 (5 bases). Per the germline V gene, CDR1 is SGHVS and CDR2 is FNYEAQ. This CDR3 has 13 residues. V was trimmed by 4 bases and J by 7 bases, leaving 13 bases between them.

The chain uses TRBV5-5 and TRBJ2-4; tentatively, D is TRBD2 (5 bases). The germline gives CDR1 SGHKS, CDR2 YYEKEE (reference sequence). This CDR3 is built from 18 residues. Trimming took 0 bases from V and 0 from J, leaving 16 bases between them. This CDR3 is CASSLGLLRAGAKNIQYF. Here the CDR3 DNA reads TGTGCCAGCAGCTTGGGGCTTTTGAGGGCGGGAGCCAAAAACATTCAGTACTTC.

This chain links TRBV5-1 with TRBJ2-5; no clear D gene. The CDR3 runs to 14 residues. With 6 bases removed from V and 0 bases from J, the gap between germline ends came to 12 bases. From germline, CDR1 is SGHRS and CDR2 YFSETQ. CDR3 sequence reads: CASTRAGNQETQYF. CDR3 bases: TGCGCCAGCACCCGGGCAGGAAACCAAGAGACCCAGTACTTC.

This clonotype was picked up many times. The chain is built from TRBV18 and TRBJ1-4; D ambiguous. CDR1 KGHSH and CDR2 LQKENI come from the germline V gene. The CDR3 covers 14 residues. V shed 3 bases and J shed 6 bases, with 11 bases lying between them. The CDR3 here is CASSPGQADEKLFF. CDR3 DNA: TGTGCCAGCTCACCTGGCCAGGCGGATGAAAAACTGTTTTTT. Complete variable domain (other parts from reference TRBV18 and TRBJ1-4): NAGVMQNPRHLVRRRGQEARLRCSPMKGHSHVYWYRQLPEEGLKFMVYLQKENIIDESGMPKERFSAEFPKEGPSILRIQQVVRGDSAAYFCASSPGQADEKLFFGSGTQLSVL.

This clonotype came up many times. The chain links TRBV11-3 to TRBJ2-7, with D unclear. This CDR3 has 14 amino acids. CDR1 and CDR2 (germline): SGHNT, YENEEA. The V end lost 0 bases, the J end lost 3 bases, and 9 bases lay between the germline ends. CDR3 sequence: CASSLDLRGYEQYF. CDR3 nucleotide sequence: TGTGCCAGCAGCTTAGATCTGCGTGGCTACGAGCAGTACTTC.

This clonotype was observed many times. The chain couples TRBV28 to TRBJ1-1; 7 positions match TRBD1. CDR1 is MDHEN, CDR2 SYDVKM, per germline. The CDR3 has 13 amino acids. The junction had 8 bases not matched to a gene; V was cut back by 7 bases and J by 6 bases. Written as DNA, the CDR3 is TGTGCCAGCACCTTAGAGGGGGCCCCTGAAGCTTTCTTT. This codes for CASTLEGAPEAFF.

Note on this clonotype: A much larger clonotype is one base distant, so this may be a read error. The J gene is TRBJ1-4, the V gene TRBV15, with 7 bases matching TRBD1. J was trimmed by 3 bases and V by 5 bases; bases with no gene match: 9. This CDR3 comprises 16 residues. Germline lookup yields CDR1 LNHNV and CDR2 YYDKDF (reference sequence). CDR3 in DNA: TGTGCCACCAGCGTAACAGGGGAGGACCCTAATGAAAAACTGTTTTTT. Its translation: CATSVTGEDPNEKLFF.

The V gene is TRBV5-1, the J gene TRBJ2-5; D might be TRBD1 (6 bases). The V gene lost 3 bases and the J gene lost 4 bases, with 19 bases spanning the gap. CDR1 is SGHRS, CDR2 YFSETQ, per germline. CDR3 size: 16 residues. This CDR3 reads CASSSAVGAAGETQYF. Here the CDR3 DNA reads TGCGCCAGCAGCTCGGCCGTGGGGGCTGCGGGAGAGACCCAGTACTTC.

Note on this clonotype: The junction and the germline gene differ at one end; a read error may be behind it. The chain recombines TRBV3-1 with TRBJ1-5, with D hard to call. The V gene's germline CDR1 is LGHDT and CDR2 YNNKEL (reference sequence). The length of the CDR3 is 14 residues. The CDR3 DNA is TGTGCCTGCAGCTCCGGCGGCAGCAATCAGCCCCAGCATTTT. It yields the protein CACSSGGSNQPQHF.

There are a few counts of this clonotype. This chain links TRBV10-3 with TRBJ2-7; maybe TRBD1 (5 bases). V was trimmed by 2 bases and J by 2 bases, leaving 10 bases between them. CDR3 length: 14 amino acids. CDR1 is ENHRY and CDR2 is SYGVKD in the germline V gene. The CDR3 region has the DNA TGTGCCATCAGTGAGATAAAGGGGCCCTACGAGCAGTACTTC. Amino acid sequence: CAISEIKGPYEQYF.